Shown below are 14 T cell receptor beta chains from a single sample sequenced in a study of T cell repertoires in cytomegalovirus infection. TCRdb re-called the reads with MiXCR, one entry per CDR3 protein. The repertoire has 450,000 to 600,000 distinct CDR3 sequences, 11% of them found once; the top ten carry roughly a tenth. Material: PBMCs. The receptors here all came from a human donor in good health (CMV status not recorded). Some clones in this sample may be carry-over from other donors' samples.

This clonotype was detected ten times or more. The chain recombines TRBV7-9 with TRBJ1-3; D gene unclear. The CDR3 is made up of 14 amino acids. The V gene lost 11 bases and the J gene lost 0 bases, with 14 bases spanning the gap. Germline lookup yields CDR1 SEHNR and CDR2 FQNEAQ (reference sequence). CDR3 DNA sequence: TGTGCCGGGGTGGAGGTTCTCTCTGGAAACACCATATATTTT. It codes for CAGVEVLSGNTIYF.

This chain links TRBV7-9 with TRBJ1-2; 9 bases match TRBD1. The CDR3 has 16 amino acids. The germline CDR1 and CDR2 sequences are SEHNR and FQNEAQ (reference sequence). The V gene end was trimmed by 4 bases and the J gene end by 6 bases; junction bases not matched to a gene: 12. This chain's CDR3 is CASSSAGTGNRDGYTF. The CDR3 DNA sequence: TGTGCCAGCAGCTCAGCCGGGACAGGGAATAGGGATGGCTACACCTTC.

This clonotype was recorded many times. The gene calls are TRBV7-8 and TRBJ1-3, with D possibly matching TRBD1 (6 bases). The CDR3 extends over 20 amino acids. The germline CDR1 and CDR2 sequences are SGHVS and FQNEAQ. Trimming took 5 bases from V and 8 from J, leaving 34 bases between them. The CDR3 bases are TGTGCCAGCAGCCTCACCAAGAGGACAGCACGACCTGTAGAGGGGGACACCATATATTTT. It translates to CASSLTKRTARPVEGDTIYF. Complete variable domain (other parts from reference TRBV7-8 and TRBJ1-3): GAGVSQSPRYKVAKRGQDVALRCDPISGHVSLFWYQQALGQGPEFLTYFQNEAQLDKSGLPSDRFFAERPEGSVSTLKIQRTQQEDSAVYLCASSLTKRTARPVEGDTIYFGEGSWLTVV.

This clonotype occurred a few times. This chain joins TRBV10-3 and TRBJ2-3; D remains unclear. The germline CDR1 and CDR2 sequences are ENHRY and SYGVKD. V dropped 7 bases and J dropped 1 base, with 12 bases sitting between them. The CDR3 extends over 14 amino acids. The CDR3 DNA is TGTGCCATCATGGTTGGGCGCGGCACAGATACGCAGTATTTT. Translating it yields CAIMVGRGTDTQYF.

Only one count was recorded for this clonotype. CDR3 DNA sequence: TGTGCCAGCAGTTATACGGCCCCTCAAAGCAATCAGCCCCAGCATTTT. This sequence encodes CASSYTAPQSNQPQHF. This chain connects TRBV28 to TRBJ1-5, with no clear D. Deletions cut 4 bases from V and 1 base from J, with 14 bases between. The CDR3 runs 16 residues. Germline assignment: CDR1 MDHEN and CDR2 SYDVKM.

The chain joins TRBV20-1 to TRBJ1-1; possible D gene TRBD1, 5 bases. From germline, CDR1 is DFQATT and CDR2 SNEGSKA (reference sequence). V was shortened by 6 bases and J by 5 bases, with 16 bases between the two germline ends. This CDR3 spans 13 amino acids. The CDR3 reads CSAPGLGPTEAFF. CDR3 bases: TGCAGTGCCCCGGGTTTGGGGCCAACTGAAGCTTTCTTT.

The DNA for the CDR3 is TGTGCCAGCAGTTACGGGACTAGCGTGAGTACGCAGTATTTT. Protein product: CASSYGTSVSTQYF. The chain has TRBV6-8 and TRBJ2-3; 10 bases map to TRBD2. The CDR3 runs 14 residues. The junction had 4 bases not matched to a gene; V was cut back by 2 bases and J by 8 bases. The germline V gene has CDR1 MNHGY and CDR2 SAAAGT.

This sequence joins TRBV20-1 and TRBJ1-1; TRBD1 aligns across 7 bases. Germline trimming cut 6 bases from V and 0 bases from J; bases unmatched to any gene: 13. This CDR3 contains 16 residues. Germline lookup yields CDR1 DFQATT and CDR2 SNEGSKA (reference sequence). CDR3 in DNA: TGCAGTGCGTCCAACAGGGGTCCAAACATGAACACTGAAGCTTTCTTT. As protein: CSASNRGPNMNTEAFF.

This clonotype was observed at least ten times. This CDR3 reads CASSYSGARGGYTF. CDR3 bases: TGTGCCAGCAGCTATTCCGGGGCGAGAGGAGGCTACACCTTC. This chain joins TRBV7-2 and TRBJ1-2; tentatively, D is TRBD1 (5 bases). V was pared by 4 bases and J by 8 bases, with 17 bases between. Looked up from germline, CDR1 is SGHTA and CDR2 is FQGNSA. The CDR3 consists of 14 residues.

The chain recombines TRBV20-1 with TRBJ2-3, with 8 bases aligning to TRBD1. Germline CDR1 reads DFQATT; CDR2 reads SNEGSKA (reference sequence). With V trimmed by 5 bases and J by 2 bases, 18 bases remained unmatched. The CDR3 contains 18 residues. The CDR3 bases are TGCAGTGCTCGAGCATACCCGGTGTCGGGACAGGTCACAGATACGCAGTATTTT. It is translated as CSARAYPVSGQVTDTQYF.

There are many counts of this clonotype. The rearrangement joins TRBV10-3 to TRBJ2-3, with D perhaps TRBD1 (8 bases). In germline, CDR1 is ENHRY, CDR2 SYGVKD. V was clipped by 6 bases and J by 2 bases, with 15 bases between them. This CDR3 contains 15 residues. The CDR3 DNA is TGTGCCATCAGGACAGGGGCGGGGGCCACAGATACGCAGTATTTT. Translating gives CAIRTGAGATDTQYF.

This clonotype was observed at least ten times. The V call is TRBV19, the J call TRBJ2-5; D unclear. CDR1 is LNHDA, CDR2 SQIVND, per germline (reference sequence). The V end was cut by 6 bases, the J end by 5 bases, with 13 bases between. This CDR3 has 13 amino acids. CDR3 sequence (DNA): TGTGCCAGTAGCTGGCAGATCGATGAGACCCAGTACTTC. Amino acids: CASSWQIDETQYF.

This clonotype appeared many times. The chain links TRBV6-1 to TRBJ1-6; D unclear. CDR1 is MNHNS, CDR2 SASEGT, per germline. The CDR3 extends over 14 amino acids. V was cut by 5 bases and J by 7 bases, with 12 bases left in between. The CDR3 coding sequence is TGTGCCAGCAGTTCCGGAAACGGGAATTCACCCCTCCACTTT. Translation: CASSSGNGNSPLHF.

Many counts were recorded for this clonotype. This rearrangement joins TRBV6-5 to TRBJ1-6; 7 positions agree with TRBD1. This CDR3 spans 16 amino acids. From germline, CDR1 is MNHEY and CDR2 SVGAGI. After removal of 2 bases from V and 10 bases from J, the junction contained 11 bases not matched to a gene. CDR3 residues: CASSYGGGQGESPLHF. The CDR3 DNA is TGTGCCAGCAGTTACGGAGGCGGGCAGGGGGAATCACCCCTCCACTTT.